Following are 2 T cell receptor beta chains from one sample sequenced in a study of cytomegalovirus exposure and HLA in healthy donors. PCR was performed using 60 Vbeta and 13 Jbeta primers. The assay was immunoSEQ multiplex PCR, and TCRdb's table has in-frame clones only and misses some. The sample holds 100,000 to 150,000 clones. Sequenced input: PBMCs. The receptors derive from a man aged 35-49 years in good health and CMV-seronegative.

The chain links TRBV5-8 to TRBJ2-4; a weak D match, TRBD1 (5 bases). The V end was cut by 1 base, the J end by 0 bases, with 5 bases between. The CDR3 length is 14 residues. Looked up from germline, CDR1 is SGHTS and CDR2 is YDEGEE. CDR3 region: CASSLQGAKNIQYF. The CDR3 DNA reads as TGTGCCAGCAGCTTGCAGGGAGCCAAAAACATTCAGTACTTC.

With respect to this clone: One junction end disagrees with the germline gene, perhaps due to a read error. The chain recombines TRBV30 with TRBJ2-4; 8 bases match TRBD1. The CDR3 has 12 amino acids. The germline CDR1 and CDR2 sequences are GTSNPN and SVGIG (reference sequence). Here the CDR3 reads CAWSGTKGQVDF. The CDR3 region has the DNA TGTGCCTGGAGTGGCACCAAGGGACAGGTGGACTTC.